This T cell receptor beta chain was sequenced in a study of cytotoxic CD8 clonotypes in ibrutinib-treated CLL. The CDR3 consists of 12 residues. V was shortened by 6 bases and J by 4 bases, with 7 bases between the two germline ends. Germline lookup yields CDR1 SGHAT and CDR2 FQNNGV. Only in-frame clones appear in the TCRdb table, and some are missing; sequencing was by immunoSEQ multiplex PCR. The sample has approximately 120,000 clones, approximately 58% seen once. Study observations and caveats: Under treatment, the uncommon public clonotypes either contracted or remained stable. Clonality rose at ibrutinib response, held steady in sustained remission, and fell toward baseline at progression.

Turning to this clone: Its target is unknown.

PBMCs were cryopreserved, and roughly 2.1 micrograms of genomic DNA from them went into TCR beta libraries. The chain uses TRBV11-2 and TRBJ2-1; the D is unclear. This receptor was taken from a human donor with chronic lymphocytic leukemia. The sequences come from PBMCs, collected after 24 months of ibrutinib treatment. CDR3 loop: CASRLDYNEQFF. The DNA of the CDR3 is TGTGCCAGCAGGTTGGATTACAATGAGCAGTTCTTC.